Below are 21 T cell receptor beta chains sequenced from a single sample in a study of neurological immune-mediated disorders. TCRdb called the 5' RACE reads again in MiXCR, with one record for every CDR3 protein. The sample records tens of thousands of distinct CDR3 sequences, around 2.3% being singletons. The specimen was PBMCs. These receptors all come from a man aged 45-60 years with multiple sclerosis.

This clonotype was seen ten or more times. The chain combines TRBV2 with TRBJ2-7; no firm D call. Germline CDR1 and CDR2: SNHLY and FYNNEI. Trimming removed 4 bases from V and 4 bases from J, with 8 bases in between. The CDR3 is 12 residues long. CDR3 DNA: TGTGCCAGCAGTGCTGATAAGTACGAGCAGTACTTC. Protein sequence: CASSADKYEQYF. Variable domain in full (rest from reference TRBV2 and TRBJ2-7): EPEVTQTPSHQVTQMGQEVILRCVPISNHLYFYWYRQILGQKVEFLVSFYNNEISEKSEIFDDQFSVERPDGSNFTLKIRSTKLEDSAMYFCASSADKYEQYFGPGTRLTVT.

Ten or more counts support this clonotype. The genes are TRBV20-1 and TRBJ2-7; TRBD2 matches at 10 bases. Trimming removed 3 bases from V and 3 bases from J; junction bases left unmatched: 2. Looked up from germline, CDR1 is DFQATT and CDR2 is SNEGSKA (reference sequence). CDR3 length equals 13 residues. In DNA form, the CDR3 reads TGCAGTGCTAGCCGGACTAGCGGCTACGAGCAGTACTTC. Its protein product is CSASRTSGYEQYF.

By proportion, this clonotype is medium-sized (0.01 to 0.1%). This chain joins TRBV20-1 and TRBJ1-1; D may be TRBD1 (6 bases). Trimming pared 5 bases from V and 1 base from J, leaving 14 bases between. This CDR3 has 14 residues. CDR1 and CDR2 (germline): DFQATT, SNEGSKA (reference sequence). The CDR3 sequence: CSAFRRGANTEAFF. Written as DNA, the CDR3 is TGCAGTGCTTTCCGACGGGGGGCGAACACTGAAGCTTTCTTT.

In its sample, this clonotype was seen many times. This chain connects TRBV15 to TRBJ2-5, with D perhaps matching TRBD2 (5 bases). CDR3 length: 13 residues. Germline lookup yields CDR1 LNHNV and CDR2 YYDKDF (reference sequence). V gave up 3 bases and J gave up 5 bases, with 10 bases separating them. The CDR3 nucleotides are TGTGCCACCAGCAGTCTCCCGGGGGAGACCCAGTACTTC. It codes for CATSSLPGETQYF. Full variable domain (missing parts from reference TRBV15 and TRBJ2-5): DAMVIQNPRYQVTQFGKPVTLSCSQTLNHNVMYWYQQKSSQAPKLLFHYYDKDFNNEADTPDNFQSRRPNTSFCFLDIRSPGLGDTAMYLCATSSLPGETQYFGPGTRLLVL.

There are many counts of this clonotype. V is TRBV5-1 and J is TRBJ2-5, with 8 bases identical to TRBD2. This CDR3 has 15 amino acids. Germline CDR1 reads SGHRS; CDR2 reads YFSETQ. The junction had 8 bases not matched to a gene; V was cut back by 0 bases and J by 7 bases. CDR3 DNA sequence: TGCGCCAGCAGCTTGGTCGGGGGTAGCGGGGTGACCCAGTACTTC. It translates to CASSLVGGSGVTQYF.

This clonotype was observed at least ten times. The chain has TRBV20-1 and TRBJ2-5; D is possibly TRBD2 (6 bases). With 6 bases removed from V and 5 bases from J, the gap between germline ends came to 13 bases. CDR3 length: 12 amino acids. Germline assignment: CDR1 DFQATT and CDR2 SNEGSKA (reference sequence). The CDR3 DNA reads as TGCAGTGCCAGATCGGGAGTGGAGACCCAGTACTTC. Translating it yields CSARSGVETQYF.

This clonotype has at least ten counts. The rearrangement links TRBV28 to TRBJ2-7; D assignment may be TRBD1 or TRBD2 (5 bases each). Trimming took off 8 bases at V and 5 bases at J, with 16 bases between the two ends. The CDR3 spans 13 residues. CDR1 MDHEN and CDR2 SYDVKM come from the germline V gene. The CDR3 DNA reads TGTGCCAGCGTCCCGGGGACCCGCCACGAGCAGTACTTC. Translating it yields CASVPGTRHEQYF.

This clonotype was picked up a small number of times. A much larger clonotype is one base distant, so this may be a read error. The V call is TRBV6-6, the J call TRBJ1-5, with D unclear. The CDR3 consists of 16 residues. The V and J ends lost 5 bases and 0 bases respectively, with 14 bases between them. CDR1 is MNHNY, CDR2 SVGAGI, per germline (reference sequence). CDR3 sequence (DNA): TGTGCCAGCAGTATCCGGGAAAGCTATAGCAATCAGCCCCAGCATTTT. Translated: CASSIRESYSNQPQHF.

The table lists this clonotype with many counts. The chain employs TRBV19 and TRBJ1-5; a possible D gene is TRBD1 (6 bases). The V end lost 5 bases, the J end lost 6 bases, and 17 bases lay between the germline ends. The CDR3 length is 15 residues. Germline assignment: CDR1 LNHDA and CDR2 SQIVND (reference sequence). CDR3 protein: CASSEQGPTSQPQHF. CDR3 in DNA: TGTGCCAGTAGTGAGCAGGGGCCCACAAGTCAGCCCCAGCATTTT. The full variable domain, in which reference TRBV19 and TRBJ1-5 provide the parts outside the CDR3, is DGGITQSPKYLFRKEGQNVTLSCEQNLNHDAMYWYRQDPGQGLRLIYYSQIVNDFQKGDIAEGYSVSREKKESFPLTVTSAQKNPTAFYLCASSEQGPTSQPQHFGDGTRLSIL.

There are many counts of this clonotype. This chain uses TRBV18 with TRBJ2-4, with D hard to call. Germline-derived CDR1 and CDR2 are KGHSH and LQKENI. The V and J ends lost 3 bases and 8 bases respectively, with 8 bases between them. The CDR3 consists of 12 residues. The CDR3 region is CASSPTRDIQYF. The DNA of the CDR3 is TGTGCCAGCTCACCGACGCGCGACATTCAGTACTTC.

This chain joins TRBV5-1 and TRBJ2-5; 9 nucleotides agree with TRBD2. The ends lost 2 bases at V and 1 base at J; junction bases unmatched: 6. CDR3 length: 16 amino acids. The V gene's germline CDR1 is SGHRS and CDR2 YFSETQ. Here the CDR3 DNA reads TGCGCCAGCAGCTTTAGCCTAGCGGGAATCCAAGAGACCCAGTACTTC. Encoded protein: CASSFSLAGIQETQYF.

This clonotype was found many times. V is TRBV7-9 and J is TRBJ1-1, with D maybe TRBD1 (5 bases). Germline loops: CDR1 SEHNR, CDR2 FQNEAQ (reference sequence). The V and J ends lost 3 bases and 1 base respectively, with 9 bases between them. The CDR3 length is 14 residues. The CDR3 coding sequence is TGTGCCAGCAGCTTTGGGACGGCGAACACTGAAGCTTTCTTT. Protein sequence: CASSFGTANTEAFF.

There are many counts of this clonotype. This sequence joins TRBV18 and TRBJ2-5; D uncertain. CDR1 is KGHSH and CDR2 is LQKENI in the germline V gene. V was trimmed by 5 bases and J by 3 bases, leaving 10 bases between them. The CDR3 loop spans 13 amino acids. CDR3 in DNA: TGTGCCAGCTCAAACGCAGGCGAAGAGACCCAGTACTTC. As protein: CASSNAGEETQYF. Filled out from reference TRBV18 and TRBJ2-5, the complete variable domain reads NAGVMQNPRHLVRRRGQEARLRCSPMKGHSHVYWYRQLPEEGLKFMVYLQKENIIDESGMPKERFSAEFPKEGPSILRIQQVVRGDSAAYFCASSNAGEETQYFGPGTRLLVL.

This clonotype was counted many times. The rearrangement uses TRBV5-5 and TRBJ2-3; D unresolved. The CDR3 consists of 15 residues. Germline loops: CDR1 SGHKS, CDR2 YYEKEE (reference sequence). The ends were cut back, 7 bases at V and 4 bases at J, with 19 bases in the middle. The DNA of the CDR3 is TGTGCCAGCGGTCGGGCCAGAGCCACGGCAGATACGCAGTATTTT. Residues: CASGRARATADTQYF.

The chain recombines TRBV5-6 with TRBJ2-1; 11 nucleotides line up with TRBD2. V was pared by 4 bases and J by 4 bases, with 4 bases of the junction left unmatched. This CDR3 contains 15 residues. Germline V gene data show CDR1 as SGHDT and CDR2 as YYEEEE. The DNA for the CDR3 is TGTGCCAGCAGCCCGGGACTAGCGGAATACAATGAGCAGTTCTTC. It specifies CASSPGLAEYNEQFF.

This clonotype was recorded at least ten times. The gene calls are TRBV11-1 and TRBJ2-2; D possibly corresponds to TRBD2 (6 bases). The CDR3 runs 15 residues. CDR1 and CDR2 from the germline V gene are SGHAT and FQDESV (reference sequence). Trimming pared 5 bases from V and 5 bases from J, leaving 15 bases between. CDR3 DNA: TGTGCCAGCAGCAGGCCGGGACTCGGAACCGGGGAGCTGTTTTTT. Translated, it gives CASSRPGLGTGELFF.

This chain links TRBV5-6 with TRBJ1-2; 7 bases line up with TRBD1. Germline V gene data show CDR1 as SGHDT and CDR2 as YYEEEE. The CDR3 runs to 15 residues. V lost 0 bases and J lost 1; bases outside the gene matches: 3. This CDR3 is CASSLETGFNYGYTF. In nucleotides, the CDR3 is TGTGCCAGCAGCTTGGAGACAGGGTTTAACTATGGCTACACCTTC.

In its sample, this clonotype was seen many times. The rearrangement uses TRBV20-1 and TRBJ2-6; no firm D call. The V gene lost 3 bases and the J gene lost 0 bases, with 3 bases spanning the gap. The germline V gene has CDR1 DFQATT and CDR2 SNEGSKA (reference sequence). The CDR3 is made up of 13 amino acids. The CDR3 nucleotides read TGCAGTGCTAGGGCCTCTGGGGCCAACGTCCTGACTTTC. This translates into CSARASGANVLTF.

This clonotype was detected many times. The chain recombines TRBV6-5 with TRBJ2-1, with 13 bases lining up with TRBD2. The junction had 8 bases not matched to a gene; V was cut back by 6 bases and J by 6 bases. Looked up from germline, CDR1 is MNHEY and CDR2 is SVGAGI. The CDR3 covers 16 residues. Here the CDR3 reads CASSLGLAGASNEQFF. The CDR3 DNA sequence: TGTGCCAGCAGCCTCGGACTAGCGGGGGCCTCCAATGAGCAGTTCTTC.

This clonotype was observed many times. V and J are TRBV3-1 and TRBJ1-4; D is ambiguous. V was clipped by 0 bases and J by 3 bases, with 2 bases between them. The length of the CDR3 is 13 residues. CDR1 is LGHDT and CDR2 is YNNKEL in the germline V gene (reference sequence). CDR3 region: CASSQEANEKLFF. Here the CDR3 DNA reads TGTGCCAGCAGCCAAGAAGCTAATGAAAAACTGTTTTTT.

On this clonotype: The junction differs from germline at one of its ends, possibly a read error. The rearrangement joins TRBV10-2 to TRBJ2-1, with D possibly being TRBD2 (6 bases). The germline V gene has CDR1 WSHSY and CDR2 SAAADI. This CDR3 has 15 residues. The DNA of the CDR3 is TGCGCCAGCAGTGTCCGGGAGATTGCTCTCTATGAGCAGTTATTC. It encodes CASSVREIALYEQLF.